Here is one T cell receptor beta chain with its context. The data originate from a study of control samples from healthy donors and cancer patients. The V gene's germline CDR1 is MDHEN and CDR2 SYDVKM. This CDR3 is 13 amino acids long. V was pared by 6 bases and J by 6 bases, with 6 bases of the junction left unmatched. TCRdb's table, derived via immunoSEQ multiplex PCR, lists solely in-frame clones and lacks some. The specimen's table records 150,000 to 200,000 clones. The TCR was taken from a young woman in good health. The chain links TRBV28 to TRBJ2-5; TRBD1 aligns across 8 bases. The source material was blood. Here the CDR3 reads CASSPDRAQTQYF. The DNA of the CDR3 is TGTGCCAGCAGCCCGGACAGGGCCCAGACCCAGTACTTC. The variable domain in full, completed from reference TRBV28 and TRBJ2-5, reads DVKVTQSSRYLVKRTGEKVFLECVQDMDHENMFWYRQDPGLGLRLIYFSYDVKMKEKGDIPEGYSVSREKKERFSLILESASTNQTSMYLCASSPDRAQTQYFGPGTRLLVL.